This T cell receptor (beta chain) was captured in a study of shared clonotypes between healthy human individuals. Across the whole study: Used for every donor were three CD4 naive, three CD4 memory, two CD8 naive and one CD8 memory plate. Findings of the study overall: Sampling included only blood; tissue repertoires likely differ. Memory subsets generally showed smaller estimated richness than naive subsets did.

CD45RO-negative, CCR7-selected cells formed the naive CD8 fraction, which excluded terminally differentiated effector memory CD45RA+ cells. The V gene end was trimmed by 2 bases and the J gene end by 3 bases; junction bases not matched to a gene: 12. There are 17 residues in the CDR3. Germline lookup yields CDR1 GTSNPN and CDR2 SVGIG (reference sequence). Points on this clone: The antigen is unknown.

Data came from immunoSEQ multiplex PCR; TCRdb stores just in-frame clones and leaves some out. Here the sample spans about 2,200,000 clones, about 93% being singletons. This clonotype originated in a man aged 18 to 30 in good health. Some clones in this sample may be carry-over from other donors' samples. The sequenced sample consisted of naive CD8+ T cells from PBMCs. The chain joins TRBV30 to TRBJ2-7; 11 bases match TRBD2. The DNA for the CDR3 is TGTGCCTGGAGTTCCACCACTCGACTAGCGGGGTTCTACGAGCAGTACTTC. Protein product: CAWSSTTRLAGFYEQYF.